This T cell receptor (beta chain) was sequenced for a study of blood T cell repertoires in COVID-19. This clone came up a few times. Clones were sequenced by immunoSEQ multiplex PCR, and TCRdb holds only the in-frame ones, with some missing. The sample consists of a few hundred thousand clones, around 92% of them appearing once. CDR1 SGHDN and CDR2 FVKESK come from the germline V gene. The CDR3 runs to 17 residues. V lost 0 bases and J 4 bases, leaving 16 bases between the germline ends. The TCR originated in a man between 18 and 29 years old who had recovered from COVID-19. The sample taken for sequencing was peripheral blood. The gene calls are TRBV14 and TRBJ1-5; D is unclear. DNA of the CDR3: TGTGCCAGCAGCCAAGATGTCCGGGTGATGATAAATCAGCCCCAGCATTTT. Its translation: CASSQDVRVMINQPQHF.